This record concerns one T cell receptor (beta chain) sequence. This record belongs to a study of blood T cells in healthy people across ages. Overall study: Researchers report that template switching captured about one barcoded beta molecule per two T cells.

Extracted total RNA amounted to at least 5 micrograms for each sample. A sample-barcoded 5' primer and a J-beta primer mix were used in a second PCR of about 7 to 12 cycles. TCRdb reanalysed the 5' RACE reads using MiXCR and keeps one entry per CDR3 protein. The table includes 1.5 million or so distinct CDR3 sequences, around 40% detected once. Germline assignment: CDR1 DFQATT and CDR2 SNEGSKA (reference sequence). This CDR3 spans 12 amino acids. Trimming took off 0 bases at V and 15 bases at J, with 15 bases between the two ends. This TCR was sampled from a woman younger than 35 in good health. Sequencing input: blood. The chain uses TRBV20-1 and TRBJ2-1; either TRBD1 or TRBD2 may supply D (6 bases each). The CDR3, as DNA: TGCAGTGCTAGAGAAGGGGGGCAAAAACCGTTCTTC. The encoded protein is CSAREGGQKPFF.